This passage covers 31 T cell receptor beta chains from one sample sequenced in a study of blood T cells in healthy people across ages (dated by TCRdb to 2013 to 2016). Library preparation used 5' RACE. TCRdb records Illumina HiSeq 2500 as the sequencer. A second PCR of roughly 6 to 12 cycles was performed with a sample-barcoded 5' primer and a J-beta primer mix. The public reads were quality trimmed at Q25 with fastp and then assembled into clones with MiXCR by TCRdb, keeping productive beta chains. Entries are consolidated by CDR3 protein sequence, retaining the most common genes and DNA. The sample records approximately 730,000 distinct CDR3 sequences, roughly 47% of which are singletons. The ten largest clones represent 20% to 25% of the sample. Sequences were obtained from blood. Receptors originate from a woman aged 60 to 75 in good health.

In its sample, this clonotype was seen a few times. V gene TRBV20-1 combines with J gene TRBJ2-7; 7 bases agree with TRBD2. The V segment lost 5 bases and the J segment 4 bases; nucleotides outside the gene matches: 11. This CDR3 contains 14 residues. Germline CDR1 is DFQATT and CDR2 is SNEGSKA (reference sequence). DNA of the CDR3: TGCAGTGCTCCCTCGGGGGGATTTGAATACGAGCAGTACTTC. Protein sequence: CSAPSGGFEYEQYF.

The rearrangement links TRBV11-2 to TRBJ2-3; D uncertain. CDR3 length equals 15 residues. Germline V CDR1 and CDR2: SGHAT, FQNNGV. V lost 7 bases and J lost 1, with 15 bases in between. CDR3 amino acids: CASKTQTMGTDTQYF. CDR3 sequence (DNA): TGTGCCAGCAAAACTCAAACGATGGGCACAGATACGCAGTATTTT.

This rearrangement joins TRBV5-1 to TRBJ2-4; 12 positions agree with TRBD2. V was pared by 3 bases and J by 3 bases, with 10 bases of the junction left unmatched. The CDR3 runs to 18 residues. Germline values: CDR1 SGHRS, CDR2 YFSETQ. CDR3 amino acids: CASSSSGRAVQGKNIQYF. The CDR3 DNA sequence: TGCGCCAGCAGCTCTAGCGGGAGGGCCGTCCAGGGCAAAAACATTCAGTACTTC.

This chain uses TRBV20-1 with TRBJ2-1; D is possibly TRBD1 or TRBD2 (5 bases each). This CDR3 is built from 15 residues. Trimming cost V 3 bases and J 5 bases, with 17 bases left between them. CDR1 is DFQATT and CDR2 is SNEGSKA in the germline V gene (reference sequence). This CDR3 is CSARTSTGRHNEQFF. The CDR3 DNA sequence: TGCAGTGCTAGGACGTCGACGGGACGCCACAATGAGCAGTTCTTC.

The chain is built from TRBV29-1 and TRBJ2-3; 9 positions agree with TRBD2. From germline, CDR1 is SQVTM and CDR2 ANQGSEA. The V and J ends lost 4 bases and 0 bases, in that order; junction bases with no gene match: 11. This CDR3 is 17 amino acids long. In DNA, the CDR3 is TGCAGCGTTGTGATCCTAGCGGGGTCCTCTAGCACAGATACGCAGTATTTT. This translates into CSVVILAGSSSTDTQYF.

This chain connects TRBV3-1 to TRBJ1-2; 7 bases are a match to TRBD1. After removal of 3 bases from V and 0 bases from J, the junction contained 1 base not matched to a gene. Germline CDR1 and CDR2: LGHDT and YNNKEL (reference sequence). CDR3 length: 14 residues. The CDR3 sequence is CASSHGTANYGYTF. Here the CDR3 DNA reads TGTGCCAGCAGCCACGGGACAGCTAACTATGGCTACACCTTC.

The chain carries TRBV7-2 and TRBJ2-2, with TRBD1 matching 7 bases. Germline CDR1 SGHTA, CDR2 FQGNSA. The CDR3 runs to 16 residues. V shed 5 bases, J shed 1 base, and the junction held 7 bases outside the gene matches. Here the CDR3 DNA reads TGTGCCAGCAGCGCTAACAGGGGCAAGAACACCGGGGAGCTGTTTTTT. Protein: CASSANRGKNTGELFF.

CDR3 in amino acids: CASSPTGRYGYTF. CDR3 coding DNA: TGTGCCAGCAGCCCCACAGGGAGGTATGGCTACACCTTC. V usage is TRBV9 and J usage is TRBJ1-2; tentatively, D is TRBD1 (6 bases). Germline loops: CDR1 SGDLS, CDR2 YYNGEE. Deletions cut 4 bases from V and 5 bases from J, with 12 bases between. The CDR3 is made up of 13 amino acids.

The chain is built from TRBV4-2 and TRBJ1-4; 8 positions agree with TRBD1. Germline V lookup: CDR1 LGHNA, CDR2 YNFKEQ. The CDR3 extends over 17 amino acids. Trimming removed 0 bases from V and 8 bases from J; junction bases left unmatched: 11. The chain's CDR3 is CASSQDGRGRVGEKLFF. CDR3 nucleotide sequence: TGTGCCAGCAGCCAAGATGGCAGGGGGCGAGTTGGGGAAAAACTGTTTTTT.

V is TRBV6-2 or TRBV6-3 and J is TRBJ2-3; the match to TRBD2 covers 11 bases. Germline V lookup: CDR1 MNHEY, CDR2 SVGEGT. V was pared by 2 bases and J by 5 bases, with 9 bases of the junction left unmatched. The CDR3 consists of 17 residues. The CDR3 reads CASSYPRGLAERDTQYF. In nucleotides, the CDR3 is TGTGCCAGCAGTTACCCCAGGGGACTAGCGGAGCGAGATACGCAGTATTTT.

In this sample, this clonotype turned up a few times. J is TRBJ2-3 and V is TRBV7-2; D gene uncertain. The V end lost 3 bases, the J end lost 3 bases, and 10 bases lay between the germline ends. The CDR3 is 14 residues long. The germline V gene encodes CDR1 SGHTA and CDR2 FQGNSA. Written as DNA, the CDR3 is TGTGCCAGCAGCTTGGCCAGTCGGACAGATACGCAGTATTTT. Translation: CASSLASRTDTQYF.

This chain joins TRBV12-3 or TRBV12-4 and TRBJ2-3; weak D call: TRBD2 (6 bases). The CDR3 is 16 residues long. V lost 6 bases, J lost 5 bases, and 21 bases lay in between. The CDR3 spells CASSTTGASEKDTQYF. The CDR3 DNA sequence: TGTGCCAGCAGCACAACCGGGGCTAGCGAGAAAGATACGCAGTATTTT.

Ten or more counts support this clonotype. CDR3 bases: TGTGCCAGCAGCTTAATAAGGGGGCTCTCTGGGGCCAACGTCCTGACTTTC. Encoded protein: CASSLIRGLSGANVLTF. The rearrangement joins TRBV7-9 to TRBJ2-6, with 7 bases that match TRBD1. V trimming: 2 bases; J trimming: 0 bases; junction bases outside the gene matches: 4. Per the germline V gene, CDR1 is SEHNR and CDR2 is FQNEAQ (reference sequence). The CDR3 spans 17 residues. Full variable domain (missing parts from reference TRBV7-9 and TRBJ2-6): DTGVSQNPRHKITKRGQNVTFRCDPISEHNRLYWYRQTLGQGPEFLTYFQNEAQLEKSRLLSDRFSAERPKGSFSTLEIQRTEQGDSAMYLCASSLIRGLSGANVLTFGAGSRLTVL.

The chain has TRBV5-1 and TRBJ2-7; D is possibly TRBD1 or TRBD2 (5 bases each). Germline-derived CDR1 and CDR2 are SGHRS and YFSETQ. This CDR3 is 13 amino acids long. The V gene lost 7 bases and the J gene lost 2 bases, with 13 bases spanning the gap. The CDR3 DNA reads TGCGCCAGCTACCGGGACGGACCCTACGAGCAGTACTTC. Its translation: CASYRDGPYEQYF.

The genes are TRBV28 and TRBJ2-7, with D unresolved. V was clipped by 3 bases and J by 6 bases, with 12 bases between them. CDR1 MDHEN and CDR2 SYDVKM come from the germline V gene. The CDR3 contains 13 residues. The CDR3: CASSLRPLSEQYF. CDR3 DNA sequence: TGTGCCAGCAGTTTGAGACCGCTCAGCGAGCAGTACTTC. Using reference TRBV28 and TRBJ2-7 for the parts outside the CDR3, the full variable domain is DVKVTQSSRYLVKRTGEKVFLECVQDMDHENMFWYRQDPGLGLRLIYFSYDVKMKEKGDIPEGYSVSREKKERFSLILESASTNQTSMYLCASSLRPLSEQYFGPGTRLTVT.

V usage is TRBV18 and J usage is TRBJ2-3; TRBD1 agrees at 10 bases. Germline values: CDR1 KGHSH, CDR2 LQKENI. The J segment lost 3 bases and the V segment lost 6 bases, leaving 6 bases of the junction unmatched. The CDR3 is 15 residues long. The CDR3 coding sequence is TGTGCCAGCTCTCCCCCGGGACAGGGGACAGATACGCAGTATTTT. It specifies CASSPPGQGTDTQYF. The full variable domain, completed using reference TRBV18 and TRBJ2-3, is NAGVMQNPRHLVRRRGQEARLRCSPMKGHSHVYWYRQLPEEGLKFMVYLQKENIIDESGMPKERFSAEFPKEGPSILRIQQVVRGDSAAYFCASSPPGQGTDTQYFGPGTRLTVL.

The table lists this clonotype with a few counts. The chain is built from TRBV12-3 or TRBV12-4 and TRBJ2-2; 8 nucleotides line up with TRBD2. Trimming took 7 bases from V and 3 from J; bases not matched to a gene: 1. The CDR3 contains 13 residues. CDR3: CASTRGDTGELFF. Here the CDR3 DNA reads TGTGCCAGCACGCGGGGGGACACCGGGGAGCTGTTTTTT.

There are a few counts of this clonotype. The chain carries TRBV6-4 and TRBJ2-1; TRBD2 matches at 8 bases. After removal of 4 bases from V and 0 bases from J, the junction contained 2 bases not matched to a gene. From germline, CDR1 is MRHNA and CDR2 SNTAGT. CDR3 size: 15 residues. CDR3 sequence: CASSVSGSSYNEQFF. The CDR3 DNA is TGTGCCAGCAGTGTAAGCGGGAGCTCCTACAATGAGCAGTTCTTC.

This clonotype was observed a few times. This rearrangement joins TRBV4-2 to TRBJ1-1; maybe TRBD1 (5 bases). V was shortened by 6 bases and J by 4 bases, with 21 bases between the two germline ends. The length of the CDR3 is 16 residues. Germline V gene sequence: CDR1 LGHNA, CDR2 YNFKEQ. The CDR3 is CASRPSYGVGGTEAFF. The CDR3 nucleotides read TGTGCCAGCAGGCCGAGCTACGGGGTCGGGGGCACTGAAGCTTTCTTT.

The chain carries TRBV7-6 and TRBJ2-5; 7 bases match TRBD2. V was pared by 5 bases and J by 11 bases, with 17 bases of the junction left unmatched. The CDR3 sequence is 15 residues long. CDR1 SGHVS and CDR2 FNYEAQ come from the germline V gene. The CDR3 protein is CASSVDTGRYNEQYF. CDR3 sequence (DNA): TGTGCCAGCAGCGTAGACACCGGGAGGTACAATGAGCAGTACTTC. The whole variable domain, filled in from reference TRBV7-6 and TRBJ2-5, reads GAGVSQSPRYKVTKRGQDVALRCDPISGHVSLYWYRQALGQGPEFLTYFNYEAQQDKSGLPNDRFSAERPEGSISTLTIQRTEQRDSAMYRCASSVDTGRYNEQYFGPGTRLLVL.

This rearrangement joins TRBV7-2 to TRBJ1-5; perhaps TRBD1 as D (6 bases). V shed 6 bases and J shed 9 bases, with 21 bases lying between them. Per the germline V gene, CDR1 is SGHTA and CDR2 is FQGNSA. CDR3 length: 15 amino acids. This chain's CDR3 is CASSLVGRGEAPQHF. DNA of the CDR3: TGTGCCAGCAGTCTAGTGGGCAGGGGAGAGGCGCCCCAGCATTTT.

This clonotype was seen at least ten times. The chain employs TRBV7-2 and TRBJ2-1; 11 bases fit TRBD2. Germline trimming cut 4 bases from V and 3 bases from J; bases unmatched to any gene: 5. CDR3 size: 16 residues. Germline values: CDR1 SGHTA, CDR2 FQGNSA. In nucleotides, the CDR3 is TGTGCCAGCAGCTCTCAACTAGCGGGAGTCTACAATGAGCAGTTCTTC. The encoded protein is CASSSQLAGVYNEQFF.

This clonotype was picked up a small number of times. The rearrangement joins TRBV5-1 to TRBJ2-5, with 7 bases that match TRBD2. Trimming at V came to 6 bases and at J to 5 bases, leaving 10 bases not matched to a gene. Per the germline V gene, CDR1 is SGHRS and CDR2 is YFSETQ. This CDR3 contains 14 residues. The DNA of the CDR3 is TGCGCCAGCAATTCGGCGGGAGCGGGTGAGACCCAGTACTTC. This encodes CASNSAGAGETQYF.

This clonotype was seen more than once but under ten times. This chain joins TRBV18 and TRBJ2-1, with 10 bases aligning to TRBD2. The CDR3 extends over 17 amino acids. CDR1 and CDR2 (germline): KGHSH, LQKENI. Losses at the gene ends were 1 base for V and 10 bases for J; bases not matched to a gene: 13. DNA for the CDR3: TGTGCCAGCTCACCACAGGGGGGGGCTAGCGGGAGTCCGGAGCAGTTCTTC. It translates to CASSPQGGASGSPEQFF.

This clonotype occurred a few times. The chain combines TRBV11-2 with TRBJ2-1; D is unclear. Germline assignment: CDR1 SGHAT and CDR2 FQNNGV. Deletions cut 6 bases from V and 7 bases from J, with 16 bases between. CDR3 length equals 14 residues. CDR3 nucleotide sequence: TGTGCCAGCAGAATATTCCGGGCGGCGAATGAGCAGTTCTTC. Its protein product is CASRIFRAANEQFF. The variable domain in full, with the rest retrieved from reference TRBV11-2 and TRBJ2-1, is EAGVAQSPRYKIIEKRQSVAFWCNPISGHATLYWYQQILGQGPKLLIQFQNNGVVDDSQLPKDRFSAERLKGVDSTLKIQPAKLEDSAVYLCASRIFRAANEQFFGPGTRLTVL.

This clonotype occurred a few times. Mismatch with germline at one junction end may stem from a read error. This chain connects TRBV7-7 to TRBJ2-3, with 7 nucleotides matching TRBD2. The germline gives CDR1 SSHAT, CDR2 FNYEAQ (reference sequence). The CDR3 runs 15 residues. DNA of the CDR3: TGTGCTAGCAGCTTATTGTCTAGCGGTACAGATACGCAGTATTTT. Translating gives CASSLLSSGTDTQYF.

This clonotype was observed many times. V gene TRBV7-2 combines with J gene TRBJ1-2; 8 bases are a match to TRBD1. From germline, CDR1 is SGHTA and CDR2 FQGNSA. Unmatched junction bases numbered 4, after V lost 4 bases and J lost 0 bases. The CDR3 has 15 residues. The CDR3 coding sequence is TGTGCCAGCAGCTCAGGACAGGGAGCTAACTATGGCTACACCTTC. It codes for CASSSGQGANYGYTF.

In this sample, this clonotype turned up a few times. This rearrangement joins TRBV20-1 to TRBJ1-2; TRBD1 is a possible D gene (5 bases). Germline V gives CDR1 DFQATT, CDR2 SNEGSKA (reference sequence). Between the trimmed V and J ends, which lost 2 bases and 6 bases, there was a span of 10 bases. CDR3 length: 12 residues. CDR3 sequence: CSARKGPDGYTF. CDR3 DNA sequence: TGCAGTGCTAGAAAGGGACCTGATGGCTACACCTTC.

The V gene is TRBV7-2, the J gene TRBJ2-3; 11 bases map to TRBD1. The length of the CDR3 is 17 residues. The J segment lost 9 bases and the V segment lost 0 bases, leaving 11 bases of the junction unmatched. Germline values: CDR1 SGHTA, CDR2 FQGNSA. This CDR3 is CASSLAPTGTGGRTQYF. The CDR3 DNA reads TGTGCCAGCAGCTTAGCACCCACCGGGACAGGGGGACGGACGCAGTATTTT.

V and J are TRBV20-1 and TRBJ1-1; D is unresolved. The CDR3 sequence is 14 residues long. Germline V gene lookup returns CDR1 DFQATT and CDR2 SNEGSKA (reference sequence). V was trimmed by 0 bases and J by 5 bases, leaving 13 bases between them. This CDR3 reads CSARDALGQTEAFF. Written as DNA, the CDR3 is TGCAGTGCTAGAGATGCCCTGGGCCAGACTGAAGCTTTCTTT.

The chain is built from TRBV12-3 or TRBV12-4 and TRBJ2-5, with D unclear. The CDR3 totals 8 residues. Trimming shortened V by 10 bases and J by 11 bases, and 8 bases separated the two germline ends. In DNA, the CDR3 is TGTGCCATTCGCAGTCAGTACTTC. Protein sequence: CAIRSQYF.